These T cell receptor beta chains were read from a single sample in a study of blood T cell repertoires in COVID-19. Produced via immunoSEQ multiplex PCR; TCRdb's table is partial and in-frame only. The sample includes about 180,000 clones, about 86% of them seen just once. The sequencing input was peripheral blood. The receptors shown here come from a woman in her 30s with active or convalescent COVID-19. CDR3s include the opening cysteine and the closing phenylalanine or tryptophan. D genes are given only for firm matches. A clone size is listed for some rows: how often the clone was seen (once, few, many), or a class if it is expanded.

j_call: TRBJ2-3; v_call: TRBV11-3; clone_size: .; d_call: TRBD2; cdr3_aa: CASSSPTPPGLGGVTQYF
j_call: TRBJ1-2; v_call: TRBV7-9; clone_size: .; d_call: .; cdr3_aa: CASSPLGGIYGYTF
j_call: TRBJ1-1; v_call: TRBV7-9; clone_size: few; d_call: TRBD1; cdr3_aa: CASSSGQGGGAFF
j_call: TRBJ2-7; v_call: TRBV19; clone_size: .; d_call: TRBD1; cdr3_aa: CASSKRTGDDEQYF
j_call: TRBJ1-1; v_call: TRBV28; clone_size: few; d_call: .; cdr3_aa: CASRPRAHTEAFF
j_call: TRBJ2-3; v_call: TRBV25-1; clone_size: .; d_call: TRBD2; cdr3_aa: CASRAPSGASTDTQYF
j_call: TRBJ1-2; v_call: TRBV6-5; clone_size: .; d_call: .; cdr3_aa: CASSLTEGGGYTF
j_call: TRBJ1-5; v_call: TRBV6-6; clone_size: once; d_call: TRBD1; cdr3_aa: CASRPQGENQPQHF
j_call: TRBJ1-2; v_call: TRBV11-2; clone_size: .; d_call: TRBD1; cdr3_aa: CASSLGQAGNYGYTF
j_call: TRBJ2-1; v_call: TRBV28; clone_size: few; d_call: .; cdr3_aa: CASSGTYHSYNEQFF
j_call: TRBJ1-1; v_call: TRBV19; clone_size: .; d_call: .; cdr3_aa: CASSIVPTEQAFF
j_call: TRBJ2-3; v_call: TRBV2; clone_size: .; d_call: TRBD2; cdr3_aa: CASSEGFGLAGEAGTDTQYF
j_call: TRBJ2-5; v_call: TRBV5-4; clone_size: .; d_call: TRBD2; cdr3_aa: CASSQGLAGVYQETQYF
j_call: TRBJ1-5; v_call: TRBV7-8; clone_size: .; d_call: TRBD1; cdr3_aa: CASSGRDSFNQPQHF
j_call: TRBJ1-4; v_call: TRBV6-1; clone_size: .; d_call: TRBD1; cdr3_aa: CASSDTGGNEKLFF
j_call: TRBJ1-1; v_call: TRBV6-5; clone_size: .; d_call: .; cdr3_aa: CASSYGTRGTEAFF
j_call: TRBJ1-2; v_call: TRBV28; clone_size: .; d_call: .; cdr3_aa: CASSPAGRLNYGYTF
j_call: TRBJ2-3; v_call: TRBV7-2; clone_size: .; d_call: TRBD2; cdr3_aa: CASSLTTLLADTQYF
j_call: TRBJ2-2; v_call: TRBV28; clone_size: few; d_call: TRBD2; cdr3_aa: CASNLSGKHTGELFF
j_call: TRBJ2-5; v_call: TRBV28; clone_size: .; d_call: .; cdr3_aa: CASSYADRQETQYF
j_call: TRBJ1-2; v_call: TRBV14; clone_size: .; d_call: .; cdr3_aa: CASSQDFKGGYTF
j_call: TRBJ2-7; v_call: TRBV11-2; clone_size: .; d_call: TRBD2; cdr3_aa: CASSLGWFAGAHYEQYF
j_call: TRBJ2-2; v_call: TRBV5-5; clone_size: .; d_call: TRBD1; cdr3_aa: CASSPGTANTGELFF
j_call: TRBJ1-2; v_call: TRBV27; clone_size: .; d_call: .; cdr3_aa: CASSLRGAYGYTF
j_call: TRBJ2-7; v_call: TRBV6-5; clone_size: .; d_call: TRBD1; cdr3_aa: CASTRDSRSYEQYF
j_call: TRBJ2-7; v_call: TRBV6-5; clone_size: .; d_call: TRBD1; cdr3_aa: CASTLGQGSYEQYF
j_call: TRBJ2-7; v_call: TRBV6-5; clone_size: few; d_call: TRBD2; cdr3_aa: CASSYGGEFYEQYF
j_call: TRBJ1-1; v_call: TRBV4-1; clone_size: once; d_call: TRBD1; cdr3_aa: CASSQDRSTSGGNTEAFF
j_call: TRBJ2-1; v_call: TRBV10-2; clone_size: .; d_call: TRBD2; cdr3_aa: CASSESGEGPLHEQFF
j_call: TRBJ2-2; v_call: TRBV4-1; clone_size: .; d_call: TRBD2; cdr3_aa: CASSQGELLAGGPNTGELFF
j_call: TRBJ1-2; v_call: TRBV7-2; clone_size: .; d_call: TRBD1; cdr3_aa: CASSRDREGYGYTF
j_call: TRBJ2-1; v_call: TRBV9; clone_size: .; d_call: TRBD2; cdr3_aa: CASSASGTPYNEQFF
j_call: TRBJ2-7; v_call: TRBV6-1; clone_size: .; d_call: .; cdr3_aa: CASSFPSSYEQYF
j_call: TRBJ2-6; v_call: TRBV5-1; clone_size: .; d_call: TRBD2; cdr3_aa: CASSLGEGFSGANVLTF
j_call: TRBJ2-2; v_call: TRBV27; clone_size: once; d_call: TRBD2; cdr3_aa: CASSFRLAGGLGELFF
j_call: TRBJ2-1; v_call: TRBV5-1; clone_size: few; d_call: TRBD2; cdr3_aa: CASSWSGREQFF
j_call: TRBJ2-3; v_call: TRBV5-1; clone_size: once; d_call: .; cdr3_aa: CASSPRGRGGSSHTDTQYF
j_call: TRBJ2-3; v_call: TRBV24-1; clone_size: few; d_call: .; cdr3_aa: CATSDWTSTDTQYF
j_call: TRBJ2-1; v_call: TRBV18; clone_size: .; d_call: TRBD2; cdr3_aa: CASSLLAGGLEFF
j_call: TRBJ1-1; v_call: TRBV30; clone_size: .; d_call: .; cdr3_aa: CAWSGGGFAFF
j_call: TRBJ1-4; v_call: TRBV5-1; clone_size: .; d_call: .; cdr3_aa: CASSHDTGFYEKLFF
j_call: TRBJ2-2; v_call: TRBV30; clone_size: few; d_call: .; cdr3_aa: CAWSHGAGELFF
j_call: TRBJ1-2; v_call: TRBV11-2; clone_size: .; d_call: .; cdr3_aa: CASSLEYGGGGYGYTF
j_call: TRBJ2-7; v_call: TRBV6-5; clone_size: .; d_call: .; cdr3_aa: CASSTGLVYEQYF
j_call: TRBJ1-1; v_call: TRBV6-6; clone_size: once; d_call: TRBD1; cdr3_aa: CASKGQGDRTEAFF
j_call: TRBJ1-2; v_call: TRBV14; clone_size: .; d_call: .; cdr3_aa: CASSQAVTGYTF
j_call: TRBJ2-3; v_call: TRBV5-1; clone_size: .; d_call: .; cdr3_aa: CASSPLVGASTDTQYF
j_call: TRBJ2-3; v_call: TRBV7-6; clone_size: .; d_call: .; cdr3_aa: CASSLSDRHTDTQYF
j_call: TRBJ2-1; v_call: TRBV18; clone_size: few; d_call: .; cdr3_aa: CASSPLGNEQFF
j_call: TRBJ1-1; v_call: TRBV6-2/TRBV6-3; clone_size: .; d_call: .; cdr3_aa: CASSYPVRGTEAFF
j_call: TRBJ2-7; v_call: TRBV19; clone_size: .; d_call: .; cdr3_aa: CASSPLAGSSYEQYF
j_call: TRBJ1-2; v_call: TRBV6-5; clone_size: .; d_call: TRBD1; cdr3_aa: CASQNSGQAAYGYTF
j_call: TRBJ2-7; v_call: TRBV19; clone_size: .; d_call: TRBD2; cdr3_aa: CASSGLAGGYEQYF
j_call: TRBJ2-5; v_call: TRBV3-1/TRBV3-2; clone_size: .; d_call: .; cdr3_aa: CASSQRQAGAGETQYF
j_call: TRBJ2-2; v_call: TRBV5-1; clone_size: .; d_call: TRBD2; cdr3_aa: CASSFDGLAGGRGTGELFF
j_call: TRBJ2-7; v_call: TRBV19; clone_size: .; d_call: TRBD2; cdr3_aa: CASSNSGSSSYEQYF
j_call: TRBJ1-2; v_call: TRBV9; clone_size: .; d_call: TRBD1; cdr3_aa: CASSVVRGGLPYGYTF
j_call: TRBJ1-1; v_call: TRBV27; clone_size: .; d_call: .; cdr3_aa: CASSLYRNTEAFF
j_call: TRBJ1-4; v_call: TRBV15; clone_size: .; d_call: .; cdr3_aa: CATSGGRTRSDEKLFF
j_call: TRBJ2-1; v_call: TRBV5-1; clone_size: .; d_call: TRBD2; cdr3_aa: CASSFTTSGLYNEQFF